This TCR beta chain was sequenced during a study of cytomegalovirus exposure and HLA in healthy donors. Germline V gene sequence: CDR1 MNHEY, CDR2 SMNVEV (reference sequence). There are 14 residues in the CDR3. V was cut by 7 bases and J by 6 bases, with 15 bases left in between. Only in-frame clones appear in the TCRdb table, and some are missing; sequencing was by immunoSEQ multiplex PCR. Here the sample spans under 200,000 clones, about 81% being singletons. The chain employs TRBV27 and TRBJ2-2; a possible D gene is TRBD1 (6 bases). The specimen sequenced was PBMCs. The origin of this receptor is a woman younger than 45 in good health and CMV-seronegative. This CDR3 reads CASKWLGAAGELFF. CDR3 bases: TGTGCCAGCAAGTGGCTGGGGGCGGCCGGGGAGCTGTTTTTT.